This T cell receptor (beta chain) was recovered during a study of T-cell reconstitution after alpha-beta-depleted transplantation in children. A library of TCRbeta sequences, prepared with unique molecular identifiers, was generated. TCRdb used MiXCR to reprocess the PCR reads, holding one entry per CDR3 protein. The table shows around 72,000 distinct CDR3 sequences, with 4.9% occurring only once. Germline V gene sequence: CDR1 SGHAT, CDR2 FQDESV (reference sequence). Between the trimmed V and J ends, which lost 5 bases and 2 bases, there was a span of 15 bases. CDR3 size: 16 residues. This clonotype was seen at least ten times. Its antigen is currently unknown. Study-level points and caveats: Several hundred graft clones that had expanded were reportedly the source of alpha-beta T cells about two months after transplant.

The chain combines TRBV11-1 with TRBJ2-2; D may be TRBD1 (5 bases). Sequenced material: PBMCs, mostly from graft donor cells, taken 180 days after TCRalphabeta/CD19-depleted stem cell transplant. This TCR was sampled from a boy less than two years old who had a stem cell transplant for acute myeloid leukemia, so the T cells may come from the graft donor. CDR3 sequence: CASSDSPYRNTGELFF. Written as DNA, the CDR3 is TGTGCCAGCAGCGACAGCCCCTACCGAAACACCGGGGAGCTGTTTTTT.